The TCR beta chain described here comes from a study of T cell responses to AZD1222 COVID-19 vaccine. CDR1 MDHEN and CDR2 SYDVKM come from the germline V gene. This CDR3 has 15 amino acids. Germline trimming cut 1 base from V and 1 base from J; bases unmatched to any gene: 3. Measured with immunoSEQ multiplex PCR; TCRdb has only the in-frame clones, and not every one. Of tens of thousands of clones detected, roughly 85% appear once; the ten largest clones hold more than 10%. This clone showed up just once. The clonotype comes from an adult in good health. The sample consisted of peripheral blood, taken on day 0 of AZD1222 vaccination. The rearrangement links TRBV28 to TRBJ1-1; 7 nucleotides match TRBD1. The CDR3 is CASSLSAGGNTEAFF. CDR3 nucleotides: TGTGCCAGCAGTTTATCAGCAGGGGGGAACACTGAAGCTTTCTTT.